The 28 T cell receptor beta chains below were found in one sample sequenced in a study of blood T cells in healthy people across ages. Together with a sample-barcoded 5' primer, a J-beta primer mix was included in a second PCR lasting roughly 6 to 12 cycles. TCRdb redid the calling of the 5' RACE reads with MiXCR, one entry per CDR3 protein. The sample lists 1.5 million to 2 million distinct CDR3 sequences, 28% seen once, with approximately 7.7% in the top ten. Sequencing used blood. Receptor source: a woman aged 30 to 39 in good health.

Notes on this clonotype: One end of the junction is discordant with germline, which a read error may explain. The genes are TRBV15 and TRBJ2-5; D might be TRBD2 (6 bases). Germline lookup yields CDR1 LNHNV and CDR2 YYDKDF (reference sequence). The CDR3 is 15 amino acids. This chain's CDR3 is CATGRDGAGRETQYF. DNA for the CDR3: TGTGCCACCGGCAGGGATGGGGCGGGAAGAGAGACCCAGTACTTC.

This clonotype was recorded a few times. The chain recombines TRBV10-3 with TRBJ2-3; 7 nucleotides agree with TRBD2. The CDR3 runs 15 residues. Germline loops: CDR1 ENHRY, CDR2 SYGVKD. V trimming: 1 base; J trimming: 4 bases; junction bases outside the gene matches: 5. The CDR3: CAISEFRAGSDTQYF. The CDR3 DNA is TGTGCCATCAGTGAGTTCAGAGCGGGATCAGATACGCAGTATTTT.

The CDR3 DNA reads as TGTGCCATCAGCGGCGGGAGGGTCTACGAGCAGTACTTC. It specifies CAISGGRVYEQYF. The V call is TRBV10-3, the J call TRBJ2-7; 9 bases line up with TRBD2. The germline V gene has CDR1 ENHRY and CDR2 SYGVKD. The V gene end was trimmed by 6 bases and the J gene end by 3 bases; junction bases not matched to a gene: 3. This CDR3 spans 13 amino acids.

This clonotype was observed a handful of times. The chain links TRBV9 to TRBJ1-6, with TRBD1 matching 7 bases. With 4 bases clipped from V and 8 bases from J, the junction kept 3 bases outside the gene matches. Germline V gives CDR1 SGDLS, CDR2 YYNGEE. The CDR3 spans 13 residues. In DNA form, the CDR3 reads TGTGCCAGCAGCCCCGGACAGGATTCACCCCTCCACTTT. Translating it yields CASSPGQDSPLHF.

In its sample, this clonotype was seen a few times. V is TRBV2 and J is TRBJ2-3; TRBD1 might be the D (6 bases). The CDR3 consists of 14 residues. Germline V lookup: CDR1 SNHLY, CDR2 FYNNEI. Trimming stripped 5 bases from V and 5 bases from J, with 14 bases between. The chain's CDR3 is CASSQQGEVDTQYF. The CDR3 DNA follows: TGTGCCAGCAGTCAACAGGGAGAGGTAGATACGCAGTATTTT.

This chain links TRBV12-3 or TRBV12-4 with TRBJ1-3; no definite D call. The V and J ends lost 6 bases and 4 bases respectively, with 16 bases between them. The CDR3 consists of 15 residues. The CDR3 DNA reads TGTGCCAGCAGCCGACGGGGATTGGCCGGAAACACCATATATTTT. It translates to CASSRRGLAGNTIYF.

This clonotype was observed a handful of times. The chain joins TRBV7-9 to TRBJ2-3; 9 nucleotides agree with TRBD2. Germline CDR1 is SEHNR and CDR2 is FQNEAQ (reference sequence). After removal of 2 bases from V and 2 bases from J, the junction contained 2 bases not matched to a gene. This CDR3 has 15 residues. Written as DNA, the CDR3 is TGTGCCAGCAGCTTACTAGCGGGGCCCACAGATACGCAGTATTTT. Its translation is CASSLLAGPTDTQYF. The variable domain in full, completed from reference TRBV7-9 and TRBJ2-3, reads DTGVSQNPRHKITKRGQNVTFRCDPISEHNRLYWYRQTLGQGPEFLTYFQNEAQLEKSRLLSDRFSAERPKGSFSTLEIQRTEQGDSAMYLCASSLLAGPTDTQYFGPGTRLTVL.

The rearrangement joins TRBV12-3 or TRBV12-4 to TRBJ2-3; 9 bases fit TRBD2. The CDR3 totals 15 residues. J gave up 4 bases and V 6 bases, and 8 bases lay outside the gene matches. The CDR3 region is CASRSAGGVPDTQYF. The DNA for the CDR3 is TGTGCCAGCAGATCCGCGGGAGGGGTTCCAGATACGCAGTATTTT.

Concerning this clonotype: A read error may produce the germline difference seen at one junction end. The gene calls are TRBV29-1 and TRBJ2-2; possible D gene TRBD2, 6 bases. Germline-derived CDR1 and CDR2 are SQVTM and ANQGSEA. The length of the CDR3 is 11 residues. The chain's CDR3 is CSVVDTGGLFF. The CDR3 nucleotides read TGCAGCGTTGTAGATACCGGGGGGCTGTTTTTT.

The chain couples TRBV7-2 to TRBJ2-5; TRBD2 matches 16 bases. The CDR3 covers 18 residues. The V and J ends lost 4 bases and 5 bases, in that order; junction bases with no gene match: 10. Germline-derived CDR1 and CDR2 are SGHTA and FQGNSA. The CDR3: CASSYTGTSGRAVETQYF. The CDR3 nucleotides read TGTGCCAGCAGCTACACCGGGACTAGCGGGAGGGCCGTGGAGACCCAGTACTTC.

Concerning this clonotype: This may come from a read error, since a much larger clone is one base off. The chain carries TRBV5-1 and TRBJ2-1, with 12 bases identical to TRBD1. The CDR3 loop spans 14 amino acids. CDR1 is SGHRS, CDR2 YFSETQ, per germline. The CDR3 sequence: CANSLGQGANEQFF. The DNA of the CDR3 is TGCGCCAACAGCCTGGGACAGGGGGCAAATGAGCAGTTCTTC.

This clonotype came up a few times. The chain has TRBV7-2 and TRBJ1-5; D unresolved. CDR1 and CDR2 (germline): SGHTA, FQGNSA. V dropped 0 bases and J dropped 7 bases, with 7 bases sitting between them. The CDR3 runs to 13 residues. This chain's CDR3 is CASSLAREQPQHF. The CDR3, as DNA: TGTGCCAGCAGCTTAGCGAGGGAGCAGCCCCAGCATTTT.

This chain uses TRBV4-1 with TRBJ2-5; D is possibly TRBD2 (6 bases). Germline loops: CDR1 MGHRA, CDR2 YSYEKL. V dropped 6 bases and J dropped 11 bases, with 28 bases sitting between them. This CDR3 spans 16 amino acids. CDR3 residues: CASSKPRGMESNEQYF. The CDR3 DNA sequence: TGCGCCAGCAGTAAACCGCGGGGCATGGAGTCCAATGAGCAGTACTTC.

This sequence joins TRBV20-1 and TRBJ2-3; D may be TRBD1 or TRBD2 (5 bases each). The CDR3 is 16 residues long. V lost 2 bases and J 4 bases, leaving 19 bases between the germline ends. CDR1 DFQATT and CDR2 SNEGSKA come from the germline V gene (reference sequence). The CDR3 nucleotides are TGCAGTGCTAGATCTCTGGACCGTGGGGACGCAGATACGCAGTATTTT. Its protein product is CSARSLDRGDADTQYF.

This clonotype showed up just once. Compared with germline, one end of the junction differs, possibly owing to a read error. The chain joins TRBV29-1 to TRBJ1-1, with D possibly TRBD1 on 5 matching bases. The CDR3 consists of 12 residues. Germline lookup yields CDR1 SQVTM and CDR2 ANQGSEA. CDR3 nucleotide sequence: TGCAGCGTTGAACGGGGGAGGACTGAAGTTTTCTTT. Translating it yields CSVERGRTEVFF.

As regards this clonotype: The junction does not match germline at one end; this may be a read error. The gene calls are TRBV7-2 and TRBJ2-5; D call uncertain. The V gene's germline CDR1 is SGHTA and CDR2 FQGNSA. The CDR3 extends over 14 amino acids. The CDR3 bases are TGTGCCAGCAGCTTAGACCGGACCGCGGAGATCCAGTACTTC. Its protein is CASSLDRTAEIQYF.

This clonotype was picked up a small number of times. One junction end disagrees with the germline gene, perhaps due to a read error. The chain has TRBV6-5 and TRBJ1-1, with 9 bases identical to TRBD1. The CDR3 has 17 amino acids. Germline V gene sequence: CDR1 MNHEY, CDR2 SVGAGI. The CDR3 sequence: CASSYGTGFPANTVAFF. DNA for the CDR3: TGTGCCAGCAGTTACGGGACAGGGTTTCCGGCTAACACTGTAGCTTTCTTT.

This clonotype was counted only a few times. The chain combines TRBV5-6 with TRBJ2-3; 8 bases align to TRBD2. V lost 4 bases to trimming and J lost 4 bases; unmatched junction nucleotides: 8. The length of the CDR3 is 15 residues. Germline V CDR1 and CDR2: SGHDT, YYEEEE. CDR3 DNA sequence: TGTGCCAGCAGCGGAACAACACTAGCGGCAGATACGCAGTATTTT. Amino acids: CASSGTTLAADTQYF.

This clonotype has just a few counts. The chain carries TRBV12-3 or TRBV12-4 and TRBJ2-1, with 7 bases identical to TRBD2. The CDR3 is made up of 14 amino acids. V dropped 5 bases and J dropped 7; count of bases not matched to a gene: 8. The CDR3 DNA is TGTGCCAGCAGTCCGAGGAATAGCGGGAATGAGCAGTTCTTC. Translation gives CASSPRNSGNEQFF.

The chain couples TRBV5-1 to TRBJ2-7; D might be TRBD2 (5 bases). The CDR3 is 15 amino acids. Trimming pared 0 bases from V and 2 bases from J, leaving 12 bases between. Germline CDR1 and CDR2: SGHRS and YFSETQ. CDR3 region: CASSLGPAEAYEQYF. The DNA for the CDR3 is TGCGCCAGCAGCTTGGGCCCAGCGGAGGCCTACGAGCAGTACTTC. The full variable domain, in which reference TRBV5-1 and TRBJ2-7 provide the parts outside the CDR3, is KAGVTQTPRYLIKTRGQQVTLSCSPISGHRSVSWYQQTPGQGLQFLFEYFSETQRNKGNFPGRFSGRQFSNSRSEMNVSTLELGDSALYLCASSLGPAEAYEQYFGPGTRLTVT.

The rearrangement uses TRBV6-1 and TRBJ2-5, with 13 bases that match TRBD2. The ends lost 6 bases at V and 5 bases at J; junction bases unmatched: 12. The CDR3 length is 17 residues. Germline loops: CDR1 MNHNS, CDR2 SASEGT. In nucleotides, the CDR3 is TGTGCCAGCAGCCGAGGACTAGCGGGGGACCGCCGGGAGACCCAGTACTTC. It translates to CASSRGLAGDRRETQYF.

The genes are TRBV12-3 or TRBV12-4 and TRBJ2-3, with D possibly TRBD2 on 5 matching bases. There are 15 residues in the CDR3. Trimming cost V 4 bases and J 6 bases, with 17 bases left between them. The CDR3, as DNA: TGTGCCAGCAGTTCCACTACTAGGACTCGGGATACGCAGTATTTT. Its translation: CASSSTTRTRDTQYF.

The chain carries TRBV20-1 and TRBJ2-3; the match to TRBD1 covers 9 bases. The CDR3 consists of 15 residues. The ends lost 1 base at V and 2 bases at J; junction bases unmatched: 4. Germline V lookup: CDR1 DFQATT, CDR2 SNEGSKA (reference sequence). This chain's CDR3 is CSARVQQGATDTQYF. Here the CDR3 DNA reads TGCAGTGCTAGAGTTCAACAGGGGGCCACAGATACGCAGTATTTT.

This clonotype showed up many times. The V call is TRBV29-1, the J call TRBJ2-5; D not certain. CDR3 length: 12 amino acids. V lost 5 bases to trimming and J lost 2 bases, with 9 bases between them. CDR1 is SQVTM, CDR2 ANQGSEA, per germline. CDR3 in amino acids: CSVSWSQETQYF. CDR3 bases: TGCAGCGTTTCGTGGTCGCAAGAGACCCAGTACTTC. The whole variable domain, remainder taken from reference TRBV29-1 and TRBJ2-5, is SAVISQKPSRDICQRGTSLTIQCQVDSQVTMMFWYRQQPGQSLTLIATANQGSEATYESGFVIDKFPISRPNLTFSTLTVSNMSPEDSSIYLCSVSWSQETQYFGPGTRLLVL.

This clonotype turned up a few times. This chain joins TRBV19 and TRBJ1-1; D uncertain. Trimming took off 10 bases at V and 0 bases at J, with 12 bases between the two ends. The CDR3 contains 13 residues. Germline lookup yields CDR1 LNHDA and CDR2 SQIVND (reference sequence). The CDR3 DNA reads as TGTGCCACTGCTCAACGGATGAACACTGAAGCTTTCTTT. It codes for CATAQRMNTEAFF.

The CDR3 sequence: CASSLVFEDEAFF. In DNA form, the CDR3 reads TGTGCCAGCAGCTTAGTCTTTGAGGATGAAGCTTTCTTT. J is TRBJ1-1 and V is TRBV7-2; D is unresolved. Trimming took 1 base from V and 7 from J, leaving 10 bases between them. Germline-derived CDR1 and CDR2 are SGHTA and FQGNSA. The CDR3 has 13 amino acids.

This clonotype has more than one count but fewer than ten. This chain uses TRBV28 with TRBJ1-6, with TRBD1 matching 9 bases. CDR1 and CDR2 (germline): MDHEN, SYDVKM. The CDR3 extends over 13 amino acids. The V gene end was trimmed by 10 bases and the J gene end by 10 bases; junction bases not matched to a gene: 8. The CDR3 nucleotides read TGTGCCACCCAGGGACAGGGTAACTCACCCCTCCACTTT. Residues: CATQGQGNSPLHF.

Concerning this clonotype: This may stem from a read error, because a much larger clone lies one nucleotide away. The J gene is TRBJ2-1, the V gene TRBV18, with 11 bases aligning to TRBD2. V dropped 2 bases and J dropped 11; count of bases not matched to a gene: 5. This CDR3 comprises 14 residues. The V gene's germline CDR1 is KGHSH and CDR2 LQKENI. CDR3 coding DNA: TGTGCCAGCTCACCAACTAGCGGGAGCGATAAGCAGTTCTTC. Translated: CASSPTSGSDKQFF.